Listed below are T cell receptor beta chains from one sample, sequenced in a study of T cells after yellow fever vaccination. In TCRdb, the 5' RACE reads were re-called with MiXCR into one record per CDR3 protein. Counted here are more than 350,000 distinct CDR3 sequences, approximately 10% occurring once; the ten biggest clones make up less than 20%. The starting material was PBMCs, obtained on the day of the first yellow fever vaccination. These receptors were obtained from a man younger than 30 who received the YFV17D yellow fever vaccine. CDR3s include the opening cysteine and the closing phenylalanine or tryptophan. The order of the fields is clone size, V gene, J gene, D gene, CDR3 DNA, CDR3 protein. D genes are given only for firm matches. Size values are once, few and many counts, or a class for expanded clones, and some rows have none.

size: few
V: TRBV7-9
J: TRBJ1-1
D: -
DNA: TGTGCCACGGACAGACTTCAGAACACTGAAGCTTTCTTT
CDR3: CATDRLQNTEAFF

size: -
V: TRBV7-2
J: TRBJ2-3
D: TRBD2
DNA: TGTGCCAGCAGCCTAGCGGGGGGGAATACGCAGTATTTT
CDR3: CASSLAGGNTQYF

size: few
V: TRBV5-6
J: TRBJ2-5
D: -
DNA: TGTGCCAGCAGCTTTCTAAGCGGAGAGACCCAGTACTTC
CDR3: CASSFLSGETQYF

size: -
V: TRBV19
J: TRBJ1-2
D: -
DNA: TGTGCCAGTAGTATCCCGGGGACGGGGGGAGGCTACACCTTC
CDR3: CASSIPGTGGGYTF

size: few
V: TRBV5-4
J: TRBJ2-7
D: -
DNA: TGTGCCAGCAGCTTAATGGCCAGCAGCTCCTACGAGCAGTACTTC
CDR3: CASSLMASSSYEQYF

size: few
V: TRBV9
J: TRBJ1-5
D: TRBD1
DNA: TGTGCCAGCAGCGTCGGGACAGGGGGCTCGGAGCCCCAGCATTTT
CDR3: CASSVGTGGSEPQHF

size: few
V: TRBV4-3
J: TRBJ1-5
D: -
DNA: TGCGCCAGCAGCTCAGGGCCTGATCAGCCCCAGCATTTT
CDR3: CASSSGPDQPQHF

size: few
V: TRBV5-1
J: TRBJ1-4
D: -
DNA: TGCGCCAGCAGCTTCGTTGGTGGATGGGTTCCAAAAAAACTGTTTTTT
CDR3: CASSFVGGWVPKKLFF

size: few
V: TRBV7-9
J: TRBJ1-1
D: -
DNA: TGTGCCAGCAGGTTACCCAGGGTTGGGGGCACTGAAGCTTTCTTT
CDR3: CASRLPRVGGTEAFF

size: -
V: TRBV4-2
J: TRBJ1-6
D: -
DNA: TGTGCCAGCAGCCAAGATCAAGGGCAGGGAGATTCACCCCTCCACTTT
CDR3: CASSQDQGQGDSPLHF

size: once
V: TRBV7-2
J: TRBJ2-5
D: -
DNA: TGTGCCAGCAGCTACCCCAGGGAGGAGACCCAGTACTTC
CDR3: CASSYPREETQYF

size: few
V: TRBV7-2
J: TRBJ1-1
D: -
DNA: TGTGCCAGCAGCCTTTTGCCGGGGGGGCCGGGCACTGAAGCTTTCTTT
CDR3: CASSLLPGGPGTEAFF

size: many
V: TRBV27
J: TRBJ2-3
D: -
DNA: TGTGCCAGCCAGATTAAGGGACTGGGCACAGATACGCAGTATTTT
CDR3: CASQIKGLGTDTQYF

size: many
V: TRBV6-1
J: TRBJ1-1
D: -
DNA: TGTGCCAGCACGATGACAGGCAATTCTGAAGCTTTCTTT
CDR3: CASTMTGNSEAFF

size: few
V: TRBV19
J: TRBJ2-3
D: TRBD2
DNA: TGTGCCAGTAGTCTCCGAAGGCTAGCGGGGGCAGATACGCAGTATTTT
CDR3: CASSLRRLAGADTQYF

size: few
V: TRBV7-2
J: TRBJ2-1
D: -
DNA: TGTGCCAGCAGCCCCGGGATCCCCGAGTATGAGCAGTTCTTC
CDR3: CASSPGIPEYEQFF

size: -
V: TRBV2
J: TRBJ1-2
D: -
DNA: TGTGCCAGCACCAGGGCAGGAGCTAACTATGGCTACACCTTC
CDR3: CASTRAGANYGYTF

size: few
V: TRBV5-4
J: TRBJ2-7
D: -
DNA: TGTGCCAGCGCTCCGGGACCTGGCTCCTACGAGCAGTACTTC
CDR3: CASAPGPGSYEQYF

size: few
V: TRBV4-1
J: TRBJ1-2
D: -
DNA: TGCGCCAGCAGCCAAACAACCCCAGGGGCCAACTATGGCTACACCTTC
CDR3: CASSQTTPGANYGYTF

size: -
V: TRBV5-1
J: TRBJ2-3
D: TRBD2
DNA: TGCGCCAGCAGCTTGGTCGATGGCGCGGGGGGCACAGATACGCAGTATTTT
CDR3: CASSLVDGAGGTDTQYF

size: few
V: TRBV6-5
J: TRBJ1-1
D: -
DNA: TGTGCCAGCAGTTACTGGGGAAGGAACACTGAAGCTTTCTTT
CDR3: CASSYWGRNTEAFF

size: -
V: TRBV7-2
J: TRBJ1-2
D: TRBD1
DNA: TGTGCCAGCAGCTTACAATCAGGGGGACCTTCCTATGGCTACACCTTC
CDR3: CASSLQSGGPSYGYTF

size: -
V: TRBV28
J: TRBJ1-3
D: -
DNA: TGTGCCAGCAGTCCTCGACACACTGGAAACACCATATATTTT
CDR3: CASSPRHTGNTIYF

size: -
V: TRBV10-3
J: TRBJ2-1
D: -
DNA: TGTGTCCGGACGCGAGGGAATGAGCAGTTCTTC
CDR3: CVRTRGNEQFF

size: -
V: TRBV18
J: TRBJ1-5
D: TRBD1
DNA: TGTGCCAGCTCAGAGACAGGGGGTAGCAATCAGCCCCAGCATTTT
CDR3: CASSETGGSNQPQHF

size: -
V: TRBV4-1
J: TRBJ2-7
D: -
DNA: TGCGCCAGCAGCCAAGACGAAGGGGTCGCCTACGAGCAGTACTTC
CDR3: CASSQDEGVAYEQYF

size: few
V: TRBV6-1
J: TRBJ2-7
D: TRBD2
DNA: TGTGCCAGCATCCCTCTCGGGGGGGGAGTGTCGGAAGACGAGCAGTACTTC
CDR3: CASIPLGGGVSEDEQYF

size: many
V: TRBV5-1
J: TRBJ1-1
D: -
DNA: TGCGCCAGCAGCGAACAGGGTACCAACACTGAAGCTTTCTTT
CDR3: CASSEQGTNTEAFF

size: many
V: TRBV24-1
J: TRBJ1-2
D: TRBD1
DNA: TGTGCCACCAGTGACTACTCAGGGGGCCCTGGTGGCTACACCTTC
CDR3: CATSDYSGGPGGYTF

size: few
V: TRBV20-1
J: TRBJ2-3
D: -
DNA: TGCAGTGCTAGGCGTTTACAGACTAGCACAGATACGCAGTATTTT
CDR3: CSARRLQTSTDTQYF

size: -
V: TRBV29-1
J: TRBJ2-3
D: -
DNA: TGCAGCGTGGGAGGCCCCAGGGTGAGGAGCACAGATACGCAGTATTTT
CDR3: CSVGGPRVRSTDTQYF

size: -
V: TRBV28
J: TRBJ2-1
D: -
DNA: TGTGCCAGCAATATACTTGGGGGAGACGGGAATGAGCAGTTCTTC
CDR3: CASNILGGDGNEQFF

size: -
V: TRBV29-1
J: TRBJ1-1
D: -
DNA: TGCAGCGTTTGGGAGGGGGGGGCTGATGAAGCTTTCTTT
CDR3: CSVWEGGADEAFF

size: many
V: TRBV7-6
J: TRBJ1-5
D: -
DNA: TGTGCCAGCTCACCTCTCAATCAGCCCCAGCATTTT
CDR3: CASSPLNQPQHF

size: many
V: TRBV7-2
J: TRBJ2-4
D: -
DNA: TGTGCCAGCAGCTTAAGTCAGACTACGGCCAAAAACATTCAGTACTTC
CDR3: CASSLSQTTAKNIQYF

size: -
V: TRBV6-1
J: TRBJ2-6
D: -
DNA: TGTGCCAGCAGAAACCGGGTAGTTGGGGCCAACGTCCTGACTTTC
CDR3: CASRNRVVGANVLTF

size: few
V: TRBV5-6
J: TRBJ2-3
D: TRBD2
DNA: TGTGCCAGCAGCTCTCGGGGGGGCTCGACAGATACGCAGTATTTT
CDR3: CASSSRGGSTDTQYF

size: -
V: TRBV12-3/TRBV12-4
J: TRBJ2-1
D: TRBD2
DNA: TGTGCCAGCAGCTCGGGAGGGGGGCTCGAGCAGTTCTTC
CDR3: CASSSGGGLEQFF

size: few
V: TRBV5-1
J: TRBJ1-6
D: -
DNA: TGCGCCAGCAGCTGGACGGGTGCCGAGGACCTCCACTTT
CDR3: CASSWTGAEDLHF

size: -
V: TRBV10-3
J: TRBJ2-1
D: TRBD1
DNA: TGTGCCATCACCGGACAGGATTCCTACAATGAGCAGTTCTTC
CDR3: CAITGQDSYNEQFF

size: -
V: TRBV18
J: TRBJ1-5
D: -
DNA: TGTGCCAGCTCACCGCAGGGGAGCCATCAGCCCCAGCATTTT
CDR3: CASSPQGSHQPQHF

size: many
V: TRBV5-6
J: TRBJ2-5
D: -
DNA: TGTGCCAGCAGCTGGGGTTGGGAACGGTACCAAGAGACCCAGTACTTC
CDR3: CASSWGWERYQETQYF

size: -
V: TRBV10-2
J: TRBJ2-3
D: TRBD2
DNA: TGCGCCAGCAGTGAGCCCGGGGGGGCGACAGATACGCAGTATTTT
CDR3: CASSEPGGATDTQYF

size: few
V: TRBV10-3
J: TRBJ1-3
D: -
DNA: TGTGCCATCAGTGTTGAGATGACTGGAAACACCATATATTTT
CDR3: CAISVEMTGNTIYF

size: few
V: TRBV13
J: TRBJ2-5
D: -
DNA: TGTGCCAGCAGACTAAGTCCTATGGAAGAGACCCAGTACTTC
CDR3: CASRLSPMEETQYF

size: few
V: TRBV29-1
J: TRBJ2-1
D: TRBD1
DNA: TGCAGCGTTGATTCCTTTGGGACAGGGCTATACAATGAGCAGTTCTTC
CDR3: CSVDSFGTGLYNEQFF

size: few
V: TRBV4-2
J: TRBJ2-3
D: TRBD2
DNA: TGTGCCAGCAGCCCCGGGACTAGCGGGGGGGCCGTGGATACGCAGTATTTT
CDR3: CASSPGTSGGAVDTQYF

size: -
V: TRBV19
J: TRBJ1-5
D: -
DNA: TGTGCCAGTAGCCTCGGGACCCTTAGCAATCAGCCCCAGCATTTT
CDR3: CASSLGTLSNQPQHF